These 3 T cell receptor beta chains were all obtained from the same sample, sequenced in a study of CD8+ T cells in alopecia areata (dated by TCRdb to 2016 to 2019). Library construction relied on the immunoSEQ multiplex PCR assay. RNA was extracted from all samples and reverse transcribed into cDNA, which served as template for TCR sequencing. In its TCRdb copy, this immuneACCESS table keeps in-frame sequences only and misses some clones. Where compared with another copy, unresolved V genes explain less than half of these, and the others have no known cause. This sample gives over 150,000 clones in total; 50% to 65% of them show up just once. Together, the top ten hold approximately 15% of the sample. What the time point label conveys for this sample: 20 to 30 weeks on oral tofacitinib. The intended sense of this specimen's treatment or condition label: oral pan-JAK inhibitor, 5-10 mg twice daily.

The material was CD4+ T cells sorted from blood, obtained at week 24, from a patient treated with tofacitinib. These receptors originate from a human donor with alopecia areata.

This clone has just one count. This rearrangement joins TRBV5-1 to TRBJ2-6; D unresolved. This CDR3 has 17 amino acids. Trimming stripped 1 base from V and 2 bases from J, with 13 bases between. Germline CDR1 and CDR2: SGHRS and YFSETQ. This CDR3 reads CASSLYNLRTGANVLTF. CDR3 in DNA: TGCGCCAGCAGCTTGTACAATCTACGGACTGGGGCCAACGTCCTGACTTTC.

The CDR3 region has the DNA TGTGCCAGCTCACCGATGGACAGGGGAAATCAGCCCCAGCATTTT. It translates to CASSPMDRGNQPQHF. The chain is built from TRBV18 and TRBJ1-5; 9 bases align to TRBD1. Looked up from germline, CDR1 is KGHSH and CDR2 is LQKENI. V trimming: 3 bases; J trimming: 4 bases; junction bases outside the gene matches: 4. The CDR3 contains 15 residues. The variable domain in full, with the rest retrieved from reference TRBV18 and TRBJ1-5, is NAGVMQNPRHLVRRRGQEARLRCSPMKGHSHVYWYRQLPEEGLKFMVYLQKENIIDESGMPKERFSAEFPKEGPSILRIQQVVRGDSAAYFCASSPMDRGNQPQHFGDGTRLSIL.

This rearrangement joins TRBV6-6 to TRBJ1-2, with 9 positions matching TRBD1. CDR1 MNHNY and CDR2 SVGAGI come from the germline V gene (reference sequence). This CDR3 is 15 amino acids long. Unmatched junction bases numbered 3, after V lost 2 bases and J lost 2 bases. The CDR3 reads CASSYPGTGNYGYTF. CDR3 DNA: TGTGCCAGCAGTTACCCCGGGACAGGGAACTATGGCTACACCTTC.